These 18 T cell receptor beta chains originate from one sample sequenced in a study of early T cells in non-severe SARS-CoV-2 infection. Each CDR3 protein gets one entry after TCRdb re-called the 5' RACE reads with MiXCR. The sample comprises 25,000 to 35,000 distinct CDR3 sequences, around 6.6% of which are singletons, and about 3% rests with the top ten. Sequenced sample: whole blood. The receptor source for this set is an adult who was a healthcare worker with PCR-confirmed SARS-CoV-2 infection or an uninfected control (not recorded which).

Many counts were recorded for this clonotype. The rearrangement uses TRBV18 and TRBJ1-2; maybe TRBD1 (6 bases). V lost 1 base to trimming and J lost 3 bases, with 12 bases between them. The V gene's germline CDR1 is KGHSH and CDR2 LQKENI. This CDR3 is 15 amino acids long. The chain's CDR3 is CASSPQGEADYGYTF. The CDR3 region has the DNA TGTGCCAGCTCACCACAGGGGGAAGCGGACTATGGCTACACCTTC.

This clonotype appeared many times. V is TRBV5-1 and J is TRBJ2-1; 9 nucleotides line up with TRBD2. Trimming removed 1 base from V and 2 bases from J; junction bases left unmatched: 4. The CDR3 extends over 16 amino acids. CDR1 SGHRS and CDR2 YFSETQ come from the germline V gene. The CDR3 DNA reads as TGCGCCAGCAGCTTGAAAGGCGGGAGGGCCTACAATGAGCAGTTCTTC. Translated: CASSLKGGRAYNEQFF.

Many counts were recorded for this clonotype. The J gene is TRBJ2-1, the V gene TRBV4-3; 14 nucleotides align to TRBD2. V lost 4 bases to trimming and J lost 7 bases; unmatched junction nucleotides: 6. The CDR3 length is 16 residues. Germline-derived CDR1 and CDR2 are LGHNA and YSLEER. The CDR3 region is CASSLDGTSGRNEQFF. Here the CDR3 DNA reads TGCGCCAGCAGCCTCGACGGGACTAGCGGGAGAAATGAGCAGTTCTTC.

In its sample, this clonotype was seen a few times. This chain connects TRBV28 to TRBJ2-1; D is perhaps TRBD1 (6 bases). This CDR3 is built from 16 residues. CDR1 is MDHEN and CDR2 is SYDVKM in the germline V gene. Between the trimmed V and J ends, which lost 5 bases and 0 bases, there was a span of 14 bases. The CDR3: CASSGYGTLSYNEQFF. The CDR3 DNA sequence: TGTGCCAGCAGTGGTTATGGGACACTCTCCTACAATGAGCAGTTCTTC.

V is TRBV7-9 and J is TRBJ1-1; 7 bases line up with TRBD1. V lost 5 bases, J lost 10 bases, and 4 bases stayed unmatched. Germline values: CDR1 SEHNR, CDR2 FQNEAQ (reference sequence). The CDR3 is 11 amino acids. CDR3: CASSKGTVAFF. CDR3 DNA: TGTGCCAGCAGCAAGGGGACAGTAGCTTTCTTT.

This clonotype was observed many times. The V and J genes are TRBV6-1 and TRBJ1-6; D not certain. Trimming removed 2 bases from V and 3 bases from J, with 11 bases in between. CDR1 is MNHNS and CDR2 is SASEGT in the germline V gene. This CDR3 is 16 amino acids long. In DNA, the CDR3 is TGTGCCAGCAGTGAAACGGGATCCTACTATAATTCACCCCTCCACTTT. Translated, it gives CASSETGSYYNSPLHF.

This clonotype was recorded at least ten times. The genes are TRBV6-5 and TRBJ2-7, with TRBD1 matching 10 bases. This CDR3 has 15 amino acids. Trimming at V came to 2 bases and at J to 6 bases, leaving 7 bases not matched to a gene. Germline V gene lookup returns CDR1 MNHEY and CDR2 SVGAGI. CDR3 coding DNA: TGTGCCAGCAGTTACGAACCGGGACAGGGGTTCGAGCAGTACTTC. Its translation: CASSYEPGQGFEQYF.

Concerning this clonotype itself: A much bigger clone sits one base away, suggesting this may be a read error. CDR3 sequence reads: CVSRLEGGPNEQFF. Written as DNA, the CDR3 is TGTGTAAGTCGCTTAGAGGGAGGGCCTAATGAGCAGTTCTTC. The J gene is TRBJ2-1, the V gene TRBV12-2; the D call of TRBD2 is as the table states it, not checked on the DNA. TRBV12-2 is termed a pseudogene. CDR3 length: 14 residues.

At least ten counts were recorded for this clonotype. This rearrangement joins TRBV18 to TRBJ1-1, with TRBD1 identical over 7 bases. Germline lookup yields CDR1 KGHSH and CDR2 LQKENI. The V and J ends lost 5 bases and 6 bases, in that order; junction bases with no gene match: 6. The CDR3 totals 13 residues. The CDR3 reads CASSGQGGAEAFF. The CDR3 bases are TGTGCCAGCTCAGGGCAGGGGGGCGCTGAAGCTTTCTTT.

There are many counts of this clonotype. The CDR3 loop reads CSVAESGNYNEQFF. For the CDR3, the DNA is TGCAGCGTTGCCGAATCAGGGAATTACAATGAGCAGTTCTTC. The J gene is TRBJ2-1, the V gene TRBV29-1; possibly TRBD1 for D (5 bases). Trimming cost V 4 bases and J 4 bases, with 14 bases left between them. The CDR3 covers 14 residues. Germline V gene sequence: CDR1 SQVTM, CDR2 ANQGSEA.

This clonotype was found many times. The rearrangement uses TRBV28 and TRBJ1-4, with D unclear. This CDR3 is 15 amino acids long. Looked up from germline, CDR1 is MDHEN and CDR2 is SYDVKM. V lost 3 bases and J 4 bases, leaving 12 bases between the germline ends. The DNA for the CDR3 is TGTGCCAGCAGTTTGTTGCCGCCTAATAATGAAAAACTGTTTTTT. It translates to CASSLLPPNNEKLFF.

This clonotype showed up many times. V gene TRBV24-1 combines with J gene TRBJ2-1; possible D gene TRBD1, 7 bases. This CDR3 has 12 residues. Germline-derived CDR1 and CDR2 are KGHDR and SFDVKD. Trimming cost V 12 bases and J 4 bases, with 12 bases left between them. The CDR3 DNA sequence: TGTGCCTCAGGGGGACTGTACAATGAGCAGTTCTTC. Its translation: CASGGLYNEQFF.

This chain joins TRBV5-1 and TRBJ1-2; TRBD1 agrees at 9 bases. V shed 3 bases and J 3 bases; nucleotides not matched to a gene: 3. The V gene's germline CDR1 is SGHRS and CDR2 YFSETQ. The CDR3 totals 14 residues. The CDR3: CASSYRGRDYGYTF. CDR3 bases: TGCGCCAGCAGCTACAGGGGGCGCGACTATGGCTACACCTTC.

This clonotype was picked up many times. The J gene is TRBJ1-2, the V gene TRBV18, with D uncertain. The length of the CDR3 is 13 residues. V was trimmed by 1 base and J by 6 bases, leaving 9 bases between them. The germline gives CDR1 KGHSH, CDR2 LQKENI. CDR3 region: CASSPLSVDGYTF. CDR3 in DNA: TGTGCCAGCTCACCACTAAGTGTCGATGGCTACACCTTC.

In this sample, this clonotype turned up many times. The gene calls are TRBV6-1 and TRBJ2-1; 11 bases line up with TRBD1. CDR3 size: 16 residues. Germline loops: CDR1 MNHNS, CDR2 SASEGT. V was pared by 6 bases and J by 7 bases, with 11 bases of the junction left unmatched. CDR3 DNA sequence: TGTGCCAGCAGGATCCAGGCCGGGACAGGGGGAAATGAGCAGTTCTTC. It yields the protein CASRIQAGTGGNEQFF.

Many counts were recorded for this clonotype. V gene TRBV6-6 combines with J gene TRBJ2-6; D gene ambiguous. Trimming pared 2 bases from V and 3 bases from J, leaving 8 bases between. CDR1 is MNHNY and CDR2 is SVGAGI in the germline V gene (reference sequence). The CDR3 has 15 residues. The CDR3 sequence: CASSYPADGANVLTF. The CDR3 DNA is TGTGCCAGCAGTTACCCGGCGGATGGGGCCAACGTCCTGACTTTC.

This clonotype was seen at least ten times. The V call is TRBV5-6, the J call TRBJ2-1; D remains ambiguous. The CDR3 extends over 13 amino acids. Trimming shortened V by 0 bases and J by 6 bases, and 7 bases separated the two germline ends. Looked up from germline, CDR1 is SGHDT and CDR2 is YYEEEE. CDR3 protein: CASSLAVSNEQFF. DNA of the CDR3: TGTGCCAGCAGCTTGGCCGTTAGCAATGAGCAGTTCTTC.

This clonotype occurred many times. The chain carries TRBV20-1 and TRBJ2-7; 10 positions match TRBD2. CDR3 size: 15 residues. The J segment lost 2 bases and the V segment lost 5 bases, leaving 9 bases of the junction unmatched. CDR1 is DFQATT, CDR2 SNEGSKA, per germline (reference sequence). The CDR3 reads CSAHRGTSEAYEQYF. Here the CDR3 DNA reads TGCAGTGCTCACCGGGGGACTAGCGAAGCCTACGAGCAGTACTTC.